The 8 T cell receptor beta chains listed next were all sequenced from one sample in a study of blood T cell repertoires in COVID-19. Method: immunoSEQ multiplex PCR; TCRdb's copy keeps in-frame clones and lacks some. The sample shows about 310,000 clones, roughly 90% of them seen only once. Specimen: peripheral blood. The receptors stem from a woman in her forties with COVID-19, enrolled during active disease.

The gene calls are TRBV28 and TRBJ2-7; TRBD1 is a possible D gene (6 bases). The CDR3 extends over 16 amino acids. Per germline, CDR1 MDHEN and CDR2 SYDVKM. V gave up 6 bases and J gave up 4 bases, with 22 bases separating them. The CDR3, as DNA: TGTGCCAGCAGCACTAGACAGGTCACCTTGCGGTACGAGCAGTACTTC. The encoded protein is CASSTRQVTLRYEQYF.

The rearrangement joins TRBV6-6 to TRBJ2-7, with 9 bases fitting TRBD1. V shed 5 bases, J shed 7 bases, and the junction held 3 bases outside the gene matches. This CDR3 contains 12 residues. Germline loops: CDR1 MNHNY, CDR2 SVGAGI (reference sequence). The CDR3 DNA reads as TGTGCCAGCAGTACCGGGACAGGGGAGCAGTACTTC. Translation gives CASSTGTGEQYF.

The CDR3 here is CAGPRRLVRGRTTKPYNEQFF. For the CDR3, the DNA is TGTGCCGGGCCAAGACGGTTGGTGCGCGGGAGGACAACTAAACCCTACAATGAGCAGTTCTTC. This chain joins TRBV14 and TRBJ2-1, with 8 nucleotides matching TRBD2. V dropped 11 bases and J dropped 2; count of bases not matched to a gene: 29. Germline V gene data show CDR1 as SGHDN and CDR2 as FVKESK. The length of the CDR3 is 21 residues.

This clone was counted a single time. The V call is TRBV5-8, the J call TRBJ1-1, with D uncertain. V lost 7 bases and J lost 1, with 8 bases in between. The CDR3 has 12 amino acids. CDR1 is SGHTS and CDR2 is YDEGEE in the germline V gene. CDR3 nucleotide sequence: TGTGCCAGCGACAAACCGAACACTGAAGCTTTCTTT. Translating it yields CASDKPNTEAFF.

This chain connects TRBV27 to TRBJ1-5; a weak D match, TRBD1 (5 bases). Per the germline V gene, CDR1 is MNHEY and CDR2 is SMNVEV (reference sequence). The CDR3 length is 17 residues. Trimming cost V 6 bases and J 3 bases, with 21 bases left between them. This CDR3 is CASRGRWSGGINQPQHF. The CDR3 DNA is TGTGCCAGCAGGGGCCGGTGGTCCGGGGGAATCAATCAGCCCCAGCATTTT.

V and J are TRBV6-2 or TRBV6-3 and TRBJ2-6; 11 bases fit TRBD1. Germline V gene lookup returns CDR1 MNHEY and CDR2 SVGEGT. V lost 5 bases, J lost 0 bases, and 9 bases stayed unmatched. The CDR3 runs 19 residues. The CDR3 loop reads CASSNLPGQGDSGANVLTF. The CDR3 DNA sequence: TGTGCCAGCAGTAACCTACCGGGACAGGGGGACTCTGGGGCCAACGTCCTGACTTTC.

The chain is built from TRBV28 and TRBJ1-5; D might be TRBD1 (5 bases). V was cut by 1 base and J by 0 bases, with 22 bases left in between. Germline assignment: CDR1 MDHEN and CDR2 SYDVKM. The CDR3 loop spans 20 amino acids. The CDR3 is CASSLSQLIEQDGSNQPQHF. CDR3 DNA: TGTGCCAGCAGTTTATCTCAGCTGATTGAACAGGACGGTAGCAATCAGCCCCAGCATTTT.

The chain employs TRBV9 and TRBJ2-7; perhaps TRBD1 as D (6 bases). V was clipped by 5 bases and J by 3 bases, with 18 bases between them. Germline CDR1 is SGDLS and CDR2 is YYNGEE. The CDR3 is made up of 15 amino acids. CDR3 in DNA: TGTGCCAGCAGTTTAACAGGGAATCCTCTCTACGAGCAGTACTTC. It specifies CASSLTGNPLYEQYF.